This TCR beta chain was recovered during a study of CD8+CD57+ T cells in acquired aplastic anemia. The study profiled TCR beta VDJ and CDR3 using genomic DNA as template. In TCRdb, the reads were re-called with MiXCR into one record per CDR3 protein. Found here are around 250,000 distinct CDR3 sequences, approximately 57% of them singletons; the top ten hold 8%. Germline loops: CDR1 SEHNR, CDR2 FQNEAQ (reference sequence). Trimming took off 2 bases at V and 0 bases at J, with 10 bases between the two ends. There are 15 residues in the CDR3. The TCR originated in a human donor with severe aplastic anemia or a healthy control (not recorded which). The sequencing sample was made of sorted CD4+, CD8+, or CD8+CD57+ T cells (not recorded which) from PBMCs. This sequence joins TRBV7-9 and TRBJ1-2; no clear D. The chain's CDR3 is CASSLTPGTNYGYTF. DNA for the CDR3: TGTGCCAGCAGCTTAACCCCGGGGACTAACTATGGCTACACCTTC. The full variable domain, completed using reference TRBV7-9 and TRBJ1-2, is DTGVSQNPRHKITKRGQNVTFRCDPISEHNRLYWYRQTLGQGPEFLTYFQNEAQLEKSRLLSDRFSAERPKGSFSTLEIQRTEQGDSAMYLCASSLTPGTNYGYTFGSGTRLTVV.